This is a list of T cell receptor beta chains from one sample in a study of identical twins. MiXCR, applied by TCRdb to the 5' RACE reads, yields one record per CDR3 protein. Of about 480,000 distinct CDR3 sequences detected, 14% appear once; the ten largest clones hold 0.4% to 0.55%. This same sample was also taken into another study, of yellow fever vaccine responses in identical twins.

The sequenced material came from CD4+ T cells sorted from blood. Receptor source: a young woman in good health. Each CDR3 is given with its conserved first and last residue. The D gene is left open where the match is weak. For some rows the clone size is stated as once, few or many, or as a class when expanded; others skip it.

>TRBJ2-7|TRBD1|TRBV28|few
TGTGCCAGCAGTTCACGACAGGGGGTCCCCATCCCGTACGAGCAGTACTTC
CASSSRQGVPIPYEQYF
>TRBJ2-7|TRBD2|TRBV29-1|many
TGCAGCGTCCTTTCTCCGGGACTAGCGGGGATCTACGAGCAGTACTTC
CSVLSPGLAGIYEQYF
>TRBJ1-4|.|TRBV10-3|.
TGTGCCATCAGTGAGTTAGGGGTAACGGCTAATGAAAAACTGTTTTTT
CAISELGVTANEKLFF
>TRBJ2-5|.|TRBV3-1|few
TGTGCCAGCAGCCAAAAGGCTAGCCGAAAGACCCAGTACTTC
CASSQKASRKTQYF
>TRBJ2-1|TRBD2|TRBV4-3|few
TGCGCCAGCAGCCAAGAAGGGGACTACTCCTACAATGAGCAGTTCTTC
CASSQEGDYSYNEQFF
>TRBJ2-5|TRBD2|TRBV18|.
TGTGCCAGCTCACCAATGGCTAGCGGGGACATCATAAAAGAGACCCAGTACTTC
CASSPMASGDIIKETQYF
>TRBJ2-5|.|TRBV11-2|.
TGTGCCAGCAGCTTAGGGGGCAACCAAGAGACCCAGTACTTC
CASSLGGNQETQYF
>TRBJ2-1|.|TRBV20-1|.
TGCAGTGCTATTAAGGGGGGGGTATACAATGAGCAGTTCTTC
CSAIKGGVYNEQFF
>TRBJ2-6|TRBD1|TRBV12-3/TRBV12-4|.
TGTGCCAGCACCAAACTGACAGGGTACTCTGGGGCCAACGTCCTGACTTTC
CASTKLTGYSGANVLTF
>TRBJ1-6|.|TRBV14|.
TGTGCCAGCAGCCTTAATGTTCCTAATTCACCCCTCCACTTT
CASSLNVPNSPLHF
>TRBJ2-3|TRBD2|TRBV5-1|few
TGCGCCAGCAGCTTCGCCCAGCGGGGCCCCGATACGCAGTATTTT
CASSFAQRGPDTQYF
>TRBJ2-4|.|TRBV28|.
TGTGCCAGCAGTACGCCAGGGAATGGGAACATTCAGTACTTC
CASSTPGNGNIQYF
>TRBJ2-5|TRBD1|TRBV7-6|.
TGTGCCAGCAGCTTAAGGACAGGGTCCCAAGAGACCCAGTACTTC
CASSLRTGSQETQYF
>TRBJ2-3|TRBD2|TRBV20-1|.
TGCAGTGCTCAAAATGCCGGGGGGGCTGGAGATACGCAGTATTTT
CSAQNAGGAGDTQYF
>TRBJ2-7|.|TRBV1|.
TGCACCAGCAGCCAAGTTTTAGCTGGAGTCTACGAGCAGTACTTC
CTSSQVLAGVYEQYF
>TRBJ2-3|.|TRBV4-3|many
TGCGCCAGCAGCGGTTATCACTCGGGCACAGATACGCAGTATTTT
CASSGYHSGTDTQYF
>TRBJ2-7|.|TRBV24-1|.
TGTGCCACCAGTGATGGCGGGCTCCCCTACGAGCAGTACTTC
CATSDGGLPYEQYF
>TRBJ2-5|.|TRBV7-9|.
TGTGCCAGCAGCTTAGCGACGAGGGGGCAAGAGACCCAGTACTTC
CASSLATRGQETQYF
>TRBJ2-6|.|TRBV20-1|.
TGCAGTGCTAGACCCGCGACGGGGAAAACTGGGGCCAACGTCCTGACTTTC
CSARPATGKTGANVLTF
>TRBJ2-2|.|TRBV6-5|.
TGTGCCAGCAGTTACGGGAGGAGAAACACCGGGGAGCTGTTTTTT
CASSYGRRNTGELFF
>TRBJ2-7|.|TRBV12-3/TRBV12-4|.
TGTGCCAGCAGTTCCTCCGGGACAACTTACGAGCAGTACTTC
CASSSSGTTYEQYF
>TRBJ2-6|.|TRBV20-1|few
TGCAGTGCATGGGAATCTGGGGCCAACGTCCTGACTTTC
CSAWESGANVLTF
>TRBJ2-3|TRBD2|TRBV7-9|many
TGTGCCAGCAGCTCCTTAGCGGGGGGGCCAGATACGCAGTATTTT
CASSSLAGGPDTQYF
>TRBJ2-1|TRBD2|TRBV20-1|.
TGCAGTGCTGGACCTAGCGGGGGGGCCTACAATGAGCAGTTCTTC
CSAGPSGGAYNEQFF
>TRBJ2-2|.|TRBV3-1|.
TGTGCCAGCAGCCTCCACGGGAAAAGGAACACCGGGGAGCTGTTTTTT
CASSLHGKRNTGELFF
>TRBJ2-1|TRBD2|TRBV10-3|.
TGTGCCATCAGTAACCCTCGACTAGCGGGGGGTGAGCAGTTCTTC
CAISNPRLAGGEQFF
>TRBJ2-3|TRBD2|TRBV10-3|.
TGTGCCATCAGTTCCGGACTAGCGGGGAGCACAGATACGCAGTATTTT
CAISSGLAGSTDTQYF
>TRBJ2-1|.|TRBV21-1|few
TGTGCCAGCAGCGCCTGGGACCCCACCCCCTACAATGAGCAGTTCTTC
CASSAWDPTPYNEQFF